The TCR beta chain described here comes from a study of control samples from healthy donors and cancer patients. In germline, CDR1 is SGDLS, CDR2 YYNGEE. V gave up 4 bases and J gave up 4 bases, with 10 bases separating them. The CDR3 contains 13 residues. The method was immunoSEQ multiplex PCR; TCRdb's version includes in-frame clones alone and lacks a portion of them. The sample records 150,000 to 180,000 clones, just under 95% being singletons. J is TRBJ2-3 and V is TRBV9, with a weak D call TRBD1 (5 bases). The clonotype originates from a man in his forties in good health. The sample consisted of blood. CDR3 in amino acids: CASSFSTADTQYF. CDR3 sequence (DNA): TGTGCCAGCAGCTTTTCGACAGCAGATACGCAGTATTTT.